This T cell receptor (beta chain) is from a study of T cell repertoires in cytomegalovirus infection. Findings and caveats of the study: What dominated the ex vivo response were HLA-C-restricted CMV-specific TCR beta clonotypes.

V trimming: 4 bases; J trimming: 1 base; junction bases outside the gene matches: 8. Germline V gene lookup returns CDR1 SNHLY and CDR2 FYNNEI. The CDR3 is made up of 16 amino acids. TCRdb reprocessed the reads via MiXCR and lists one record per CDR3 protein. The data show around 770,000 distinct CDR3 sequences, 25% to 35% seen once. In its sample, this clonotype was seen a few times. Its specificity is not known. The TCR was taken from a human donor in good health (CMV status not recorded). Some clones in this sample may be carry-over from other donors' samples. The chain has TRBV2 and TRBJ2-5, with TRBD2 matching over 8 bases. The sequencing used cultured CD8+ T cells from PBMCs, collected from culture after CMV antigen stimulation. CDR3 amino acids: CASSAPWGTSQETQYF. In nucleotides, the CDR3 is TGTGCCAGCAGTGCCCCCTGGGGGACTAGCCAAGAGACCCAGTACTTC.